The clone carrying this T cell receptor beta chain was seen a few times. Antigen unknown. The germline V and J ends were trimmed by 2 bases and 5 bases, with 7 bases remaining between them. The length of the CDR3 is 13 residues. CDR1 is MNHEY and CDR2 is SVGEGT in the germline V gene. Combining a sample-barcoded 5' primer with a J-beta primer mix, a second PCR ran for roughly 6 to 11 cycles. Every molecule of cDNA carried a tag from a template-switch adaptor with 12 random nucleotides. TCRdb fed the 5' RACE reads into MiXCR, producing one record per CDR3 protein. The sample has about 720,000 distinct CDR3 sequences; 22% are singletons. The entry originates in a study of blood T cells in healthy people across ages. Study-wide results and limits: There were more naive CD4+ cells and higher diversity in long-lived donors than in aged donors.

The origin of this receptor is a man between 65 and 85 years old in good health. What was sequenced was blood. The V call is TRBV6-2 or TRBV6-3, the J call TRBJ1-5, with unresolved D. The CDR3 DNA reads as TGTGCCAGCAGTTACACGAGGGATCAGCCCCAGCATTTT. Translation gives CASSYTRDQPQHF.